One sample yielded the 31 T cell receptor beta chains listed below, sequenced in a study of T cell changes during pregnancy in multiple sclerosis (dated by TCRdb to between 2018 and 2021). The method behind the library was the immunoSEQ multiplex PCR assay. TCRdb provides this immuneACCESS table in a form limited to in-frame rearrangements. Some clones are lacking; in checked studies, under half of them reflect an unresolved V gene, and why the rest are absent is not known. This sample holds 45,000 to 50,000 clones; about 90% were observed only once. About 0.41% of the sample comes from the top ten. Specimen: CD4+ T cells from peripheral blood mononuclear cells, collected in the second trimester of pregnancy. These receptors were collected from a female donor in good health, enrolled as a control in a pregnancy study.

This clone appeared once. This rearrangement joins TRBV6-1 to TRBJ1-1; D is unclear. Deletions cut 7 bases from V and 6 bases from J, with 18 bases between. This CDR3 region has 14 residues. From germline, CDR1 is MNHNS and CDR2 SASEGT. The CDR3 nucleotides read TGTGCCAGCACCGCGAGAGCTAATTTGCCTGAAGCTTTCTTT. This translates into CASTARANLPEAFF.

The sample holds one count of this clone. This CDR3 reads CATSRRQGVIGNQPQHF. The CDR3 nucleotides are TGTGCCACCAGCAGAAGACAGGGTGTTATTGGCAATCAGCCCCAGCATTTT. The chain links TRBV15 to TRBJ1-5; 7 nucleotides agree with TRBD1. V lost 2 bases, J lost 2 bases, and 9 bases stayed unmatched. The CDR3 length is 17 residues. Per germline, CDR1 LNHNV and CDR2 YYDKDF (reference sequence).

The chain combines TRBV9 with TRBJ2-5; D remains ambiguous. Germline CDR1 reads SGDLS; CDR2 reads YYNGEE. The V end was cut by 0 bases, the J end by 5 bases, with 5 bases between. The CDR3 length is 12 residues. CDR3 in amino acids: CASSVDMETQYF. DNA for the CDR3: TGTGCCAGCAGCGTAGATATGGAGACCCAGTACTTC.

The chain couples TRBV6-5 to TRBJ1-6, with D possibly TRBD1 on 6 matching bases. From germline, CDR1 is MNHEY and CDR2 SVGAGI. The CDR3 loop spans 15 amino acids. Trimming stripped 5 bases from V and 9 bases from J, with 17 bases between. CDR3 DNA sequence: TGTGCCAGCAGTGTCGTTGGGCAGGGGAGTTCACCCCTCCACTTT. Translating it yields CASSVVGQGSSPLHF.

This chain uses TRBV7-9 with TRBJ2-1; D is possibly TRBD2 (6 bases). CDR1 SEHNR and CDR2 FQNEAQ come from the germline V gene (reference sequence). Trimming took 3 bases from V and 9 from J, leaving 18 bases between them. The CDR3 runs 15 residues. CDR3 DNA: TGTGCCAGCAGCTTTGGCTCGGGGTTCGGGGGTGAGCAGTTCTTC. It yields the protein CASSFGSGFGGEQFF.

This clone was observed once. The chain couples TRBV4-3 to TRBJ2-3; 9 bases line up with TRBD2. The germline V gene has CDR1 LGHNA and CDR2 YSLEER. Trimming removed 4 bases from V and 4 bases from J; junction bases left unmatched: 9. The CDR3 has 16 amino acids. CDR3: CASSPALAGGPDTQYF. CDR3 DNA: TGCGCCAGCAGCCCAGCTTTGGCGGGGGGGCCAGATACGCAGTATTTT.

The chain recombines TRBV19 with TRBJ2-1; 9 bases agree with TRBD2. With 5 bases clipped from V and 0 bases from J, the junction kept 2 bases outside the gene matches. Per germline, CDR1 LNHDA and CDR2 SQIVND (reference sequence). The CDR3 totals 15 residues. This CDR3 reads CASSRGGASYNEQFF. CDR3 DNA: TGTGCCAGTAGTCGCGGGGGGGCCTCCTACAATGAGCAGTTCTTC. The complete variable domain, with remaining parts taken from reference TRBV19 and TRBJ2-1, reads DGGITQSPKYLFRKEGQNVTLSCEQNLNHDAMYWYRQDPGQGLRLIYYSQIVNDFQKGDIAEGYSVSREKKESFPLTVTSAQKNPTAFYLCASSRGGASYNEQFFGPGTRLTVL.

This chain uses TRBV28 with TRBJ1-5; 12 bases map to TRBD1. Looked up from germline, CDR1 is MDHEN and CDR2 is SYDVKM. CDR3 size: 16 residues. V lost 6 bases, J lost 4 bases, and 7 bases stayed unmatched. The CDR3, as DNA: TGTGCCAGCAGGGGGGACAGGGGGCTTAGGAATCAGCCCCAGCATTTT. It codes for CASRGDRGLRNQPQHF.

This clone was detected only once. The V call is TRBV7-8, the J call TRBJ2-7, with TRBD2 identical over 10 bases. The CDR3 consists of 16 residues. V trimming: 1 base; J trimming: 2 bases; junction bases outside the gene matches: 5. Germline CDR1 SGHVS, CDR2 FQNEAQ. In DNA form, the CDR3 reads TGTGCCAGCAGCTTAGTAGGACTAGCGGCAGCCTACGAGCAGTACTTC. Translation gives CASSLVGLAAAYEQYF.

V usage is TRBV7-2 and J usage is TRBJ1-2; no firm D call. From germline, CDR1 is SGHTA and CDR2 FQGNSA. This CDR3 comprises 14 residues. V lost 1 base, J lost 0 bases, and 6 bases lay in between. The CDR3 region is CASSLGVTNYGYTF. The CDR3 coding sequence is TGTGCCAGCAGCTTAGGAGTGACTAACTATGGCTACACCTTC.

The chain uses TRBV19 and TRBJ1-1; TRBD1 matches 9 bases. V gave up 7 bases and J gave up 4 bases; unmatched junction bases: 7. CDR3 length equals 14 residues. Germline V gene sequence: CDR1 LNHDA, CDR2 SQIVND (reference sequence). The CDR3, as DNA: TGTGCCAGTAAACAACCGGACAGGGGCACTGAAGCTTTCTTT. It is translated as CASKQPDRGTEAFF.

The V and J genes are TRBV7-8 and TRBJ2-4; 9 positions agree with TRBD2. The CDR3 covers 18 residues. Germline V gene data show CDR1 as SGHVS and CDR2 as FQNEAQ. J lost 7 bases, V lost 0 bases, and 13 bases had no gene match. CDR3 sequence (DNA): TGTGCCAGCAGCTTAGCGAGAGTTCCGCGGGGGGGCGGGAACATTCAGTACTTC. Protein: CASSLARVPRGGGNIQYF.

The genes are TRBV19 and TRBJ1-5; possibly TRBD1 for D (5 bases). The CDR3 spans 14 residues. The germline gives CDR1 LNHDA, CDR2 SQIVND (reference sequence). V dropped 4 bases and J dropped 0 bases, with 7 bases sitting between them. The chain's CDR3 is CASSTQVSNQPQHF. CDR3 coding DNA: TGTGCCAGTAGTACACAGGTTAGCAATCAGCCCCAGCATTTT.

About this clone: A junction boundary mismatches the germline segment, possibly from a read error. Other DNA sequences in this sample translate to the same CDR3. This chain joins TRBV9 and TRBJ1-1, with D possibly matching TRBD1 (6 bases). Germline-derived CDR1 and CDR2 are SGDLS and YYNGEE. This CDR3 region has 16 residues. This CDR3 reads CASSLSRTDVNTEAFF. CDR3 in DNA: TGTGCCAGCAGCCTTTCCCGGACAGATGTGAACACTGAGGCTTTCTTT.

CDR3 nucleotide sequence: TGTGCCAGCAGCTTAGATGGGACTCATAGGAGCGAGCAGTTCTTC. This gives the protein CASSLDGTHRSEQFF. The chain uses TRBV7-2 and TRBJ2-1; tentatively, D is TRBD2 (6 bases). CDR1 is SGHTA and CDR2 is FQGNSA in the germline V gene. The CDR3 spans 15 residues. With 1 base removed from V and 10 bases from J, the gap between germline ends came to 17 bases.

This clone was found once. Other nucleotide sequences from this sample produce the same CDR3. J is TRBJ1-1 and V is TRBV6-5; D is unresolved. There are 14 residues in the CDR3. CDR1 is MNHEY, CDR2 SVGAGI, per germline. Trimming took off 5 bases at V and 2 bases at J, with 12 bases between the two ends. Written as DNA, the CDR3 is TGTGCCAGCAGTCTGGATCGCGGAAACACTGAAGCTTTCTTT. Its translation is CASSLDRGNTEAFF.

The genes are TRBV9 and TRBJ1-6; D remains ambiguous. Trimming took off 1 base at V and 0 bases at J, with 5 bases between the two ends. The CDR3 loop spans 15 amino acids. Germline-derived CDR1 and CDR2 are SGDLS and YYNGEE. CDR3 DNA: TGTGCCAGCAGCGTATCTAACTCCTATAATTCACCCCTCCACTTT. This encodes CASSVSNSYNSPLHF.

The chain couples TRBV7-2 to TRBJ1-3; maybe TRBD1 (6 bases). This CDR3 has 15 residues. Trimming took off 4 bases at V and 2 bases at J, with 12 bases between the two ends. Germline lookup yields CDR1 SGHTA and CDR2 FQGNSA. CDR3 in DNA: TGTGCCAGCAGCTCGGGACAAACTGCTGGAAACACCATATATTTT. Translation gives CASSSGQTAGNTIYF.

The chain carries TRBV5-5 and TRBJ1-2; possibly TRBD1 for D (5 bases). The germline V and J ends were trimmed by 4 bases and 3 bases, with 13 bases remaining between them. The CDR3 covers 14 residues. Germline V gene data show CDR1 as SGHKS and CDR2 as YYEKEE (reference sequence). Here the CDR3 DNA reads TGTGCCAGCAGCACCCTCAGGGATGACTATGGCTACACCTTC. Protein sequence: CASSTLRDDYGYTF.

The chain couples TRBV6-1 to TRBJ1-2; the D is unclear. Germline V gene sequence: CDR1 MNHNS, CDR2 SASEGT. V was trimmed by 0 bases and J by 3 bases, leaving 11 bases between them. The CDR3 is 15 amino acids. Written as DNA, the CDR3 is TGTGCCAGCAGTGAAGCAGGCCTTGGGCACTATGGCTACACCTTC. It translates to CASSEAGLGHYGYTF.

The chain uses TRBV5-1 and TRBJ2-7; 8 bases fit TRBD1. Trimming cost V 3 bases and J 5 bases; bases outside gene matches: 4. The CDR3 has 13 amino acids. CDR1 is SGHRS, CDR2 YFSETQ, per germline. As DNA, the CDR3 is TGCGCCAGCAGCTCCAACAGGGGGGACGAGCAGTACTTC. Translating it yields CASSSNRGDEQYF.

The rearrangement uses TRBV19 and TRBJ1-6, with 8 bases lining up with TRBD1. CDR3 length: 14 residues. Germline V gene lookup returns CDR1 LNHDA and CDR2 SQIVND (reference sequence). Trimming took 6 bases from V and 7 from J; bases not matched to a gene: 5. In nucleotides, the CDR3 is TGTGCCAGTAGACTTTACAGGGGGAATTCACCCCTCCACTTT. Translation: CASRLYRGNSPLHF.

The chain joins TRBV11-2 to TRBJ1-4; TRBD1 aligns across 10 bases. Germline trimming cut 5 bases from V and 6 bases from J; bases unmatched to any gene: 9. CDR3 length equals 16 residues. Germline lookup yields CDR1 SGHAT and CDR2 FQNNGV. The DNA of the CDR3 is TGTGCCAGCAGCCCAAGGGGCGGGACAGGGGATGAAAAACTGTTTTTT. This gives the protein CASSPRGGTGDEKLFF.

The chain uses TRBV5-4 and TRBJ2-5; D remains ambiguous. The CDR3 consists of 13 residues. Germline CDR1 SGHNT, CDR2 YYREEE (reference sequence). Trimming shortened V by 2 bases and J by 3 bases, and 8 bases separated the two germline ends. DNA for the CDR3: TGTGCCAGCAGCTTAAACTACAAAGAGACCCAGTACTTC. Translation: CASSLNYKETQYF. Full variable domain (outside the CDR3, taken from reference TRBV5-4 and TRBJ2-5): ETGVTQSPTHLIKTRGQQVTLRCSSQSGHNTVSWYQQALGQGPQFIFQYYREEENGRGNFPPRFSGLQFPNYSSELNVNALELDDSALYLCASSLNYKETQYFGPGTRLLVL.

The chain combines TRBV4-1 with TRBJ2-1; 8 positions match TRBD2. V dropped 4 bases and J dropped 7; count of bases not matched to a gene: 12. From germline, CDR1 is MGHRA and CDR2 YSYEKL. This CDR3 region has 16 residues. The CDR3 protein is CASSRPAGGVGNEQFF. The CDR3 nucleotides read TGCGCCAGCAGCCGCCCGGCCGGGGGGGTGGGAAATGAGCAGTTCTTC.

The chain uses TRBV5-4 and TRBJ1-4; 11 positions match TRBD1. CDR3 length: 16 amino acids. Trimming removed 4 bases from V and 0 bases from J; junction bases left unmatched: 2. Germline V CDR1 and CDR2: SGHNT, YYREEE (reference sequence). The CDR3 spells CASSRTGGTTNEKLFF. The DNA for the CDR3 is TGTGCCAGCAGCCGGACAGGGGGCACAACTAATGAAAAACTGTTTTTT. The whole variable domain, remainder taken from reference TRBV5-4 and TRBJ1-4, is ETGVTQSPTHLIKTRGQQVTLRCSSQSGHNTVSWYQQALGQGPQFIFQYYREEENGRGNFPPRFSGLQFPNYSSELNVNALELDDSALYLCASSRTGGTTNEKLFFGSGTQLSVL.

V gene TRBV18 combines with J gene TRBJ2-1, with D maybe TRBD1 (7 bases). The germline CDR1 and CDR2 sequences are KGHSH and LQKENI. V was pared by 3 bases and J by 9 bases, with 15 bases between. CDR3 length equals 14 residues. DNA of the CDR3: TGTGCCAGCTCACCGGGGTCTCAGGGGGGTGAGCAGTTCTTC. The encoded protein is CASSPGSQGGEQFF.

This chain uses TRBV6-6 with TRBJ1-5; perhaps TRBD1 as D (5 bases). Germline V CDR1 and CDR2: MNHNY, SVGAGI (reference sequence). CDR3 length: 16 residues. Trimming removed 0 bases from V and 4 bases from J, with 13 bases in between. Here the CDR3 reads CASSYSGGSRNQPQHF. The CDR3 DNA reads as TGTGCCAGCAGTTACTCCGGGGGGAGTAGGAATCAGCCCCAGCATTTT.

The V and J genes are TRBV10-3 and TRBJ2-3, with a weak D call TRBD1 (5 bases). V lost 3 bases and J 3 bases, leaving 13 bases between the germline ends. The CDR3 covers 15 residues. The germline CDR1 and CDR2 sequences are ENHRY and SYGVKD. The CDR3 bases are TGTGCCATCAGTGATTCTGGCAGGGTGACAGATACGCAGTATTTT. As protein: CAISDSGRVTDTQYF.

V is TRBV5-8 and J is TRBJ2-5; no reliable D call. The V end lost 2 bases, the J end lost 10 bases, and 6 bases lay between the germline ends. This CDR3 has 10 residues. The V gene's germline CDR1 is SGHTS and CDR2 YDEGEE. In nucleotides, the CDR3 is TGTGCCAGCAGCTTAGAGGTCCAGTACTTC. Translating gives CASSLEVQYF.

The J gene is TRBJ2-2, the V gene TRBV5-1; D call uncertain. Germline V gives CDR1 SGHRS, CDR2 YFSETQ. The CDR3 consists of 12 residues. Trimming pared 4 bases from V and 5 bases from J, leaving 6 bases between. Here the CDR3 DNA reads TGCGCCAGCAGCCAGAATACCGGGGAGCTGTTTTTT. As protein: CASSQNTGELFF.